Listed here is a single T cell receptor beta chain. This specimen comes from a study of blood T cell repertoires in COVID-19. On the study more broadly: Italy, Spain and the United States were the sources of the convalescent and acute COVID-19 samples. PBMCs, B-cell-depleted T cells, or T cells were the source of the cDNA or gDNA that made up the material.

The germline V gene encodes CDR1 SGHRS and CDR2 YFSETQ. Germline trimming cut 5 bases from V and 3 bases from J; bases unmatched to any gene: 4. The length of the CDR3 is 13 residues. In the original workflow: Amplifying reference gene primers gave estimates of nucleated cell counts. Clones were sequenced by immunoSEQ multiplex PCR, and TCRdb holds only the in-frame ones, with some missing. Clonal size and the V and J genes are those of that table, whereas D and trimming came from the DNA. This repertoire shows some 250,000 clones, around 88% found once; its top ten account for about 12%. The sequenced sample was peripheral blood. This chain connects TRBV5-1 to TRBJ1-1; 7 bases are shared with TRBD1. This TCR was sampled from a man aged 80 or over with acute or convalescent COVID-19. CDR3 amino acids: CASSSDRDTEAFF. The CDR3 nucleotides read TGCGCCAGCAGTTCAGACAGGGACACTGAAGCTTTCTTT.